The 12 T cell receptor beta chains reported below all come from one sample, sequenced in a study of patients and donors after allogeneic stem cell transplantation. Via MiXCR, TCRdb re-called the RT-PCR reads, giving one row per CDR3 protein. The repertoire holds thousands of distinct CDR3 sequences, about 24% seen once, with 15% to 20% in the top ten. The sequencing sample was made of blood, either unsorted or a sorted T cell fraction (not recorded which). Receptor source: a human donor who was either an allogeneic HSCT recipient or a stem cell or donor lymphocyte infusion donor (not recorded which). It is not recorded whose cells these are; they may come from a transplant donor.

This clonotype was detected a few times. This chain uses TRBV5-5 with TRBJ2-7; D gene unclear. Germline V CDR1 and CDR2: SGHKS, YYEKEE (reference sequence). Trimming shortened V by 4 bases and J by 4 bases, and 12 bases separated the two germline ends. CDR3 length: 13 amino acids. DNA of the CDR3: TGTGCCAGCAGCCCCTCGTTCGGGTACGAGCAGTACTTC. It is translated as CASSPSFGYEQYF.

This clonotype is classed as medium-sized. This sequence joins TRBV29-1 and TRBJ2-3; 15 bases are shared with TRBD2. CDR1 is SQVTM, CDR2 ANQGSEA, per germline. This CDR3 has 15 amino acids. V gave up 7 bases and J gave up 0 bases; unmatched junction bases: 2. The CDR3 loop reads CSAGTSGGSTDTQYF. CDR3 nucleotides: TGCAGCGCCGGGACTAGCGGGGGGAGCACAGATACGCAGTATTTT.

The chain links TRBV4-1 to TRBJ1-1; no clear D. With 4 bases removed from V and 6 bases from J, the gap between germline ends came to 12 bases. This CDR3 comprises 13 residues. Germline V gives CDR1 MGHRA, CDR2 YSYEKL. The chain's CDR3 is CASSPREISEAFF. The CDR3 coding sequence is TGCGCCAGCAGCCCCCGGGAGATTTCTGAAGCTTTCTTT.

This clonotype counts as medium-sized. The CDR3 DNA reads TGCAGCGGCCGTGGGGTAAGGGAGACCCAGTACTTC. This gives the protein CSGRGVRETQYF. V is TRBV29-1 and J is TRBJ2-5, with D uncertain. Per germline, CDR1 SQVTM and CDR2 ANQGSEA. The CDR3 contains 12 residues. V was clipped by 7 bases and J by 5 bases, with 14 bases between them.

The gene calls are TRBV7-9 and TRBJ1-1; no clear D. The CDR3 spans 12 residues. V shed 7 bases and J shed 0 bases, with 6 bases lying between them. Germline CDR1 SEHNR, CDR2 FQNEAQ (reference sequence). In nucleotides, the CDR3 is TGTGCCAGCACGGGGATGAACACTGAAGCTTTCTTT. Protein product: CASTGMNTEAFF.

As for this clonotype: Relative to the germline gene, one junction end is altered; a read error may explain this. The genes are TRBV13 and TRBJ2-1; 7 positions match TRBD1. This CDR3 spans 15 amino acids. In germline, CDR1 is PRHDT, CDR2 FYEKMQ (reference sequence). The CDR3 nucleotides read TGTGCCAGCAGCGTAGGGACAGTTATCAACTATGAGCAGTTCTTC. Translation gives CASSVGTVINYEQFF.

The chain links TRBV11-3 to TRBJ2-1; TRBD1 matches 7 bases. Trimming took 4 bases from V and 8 from J; bases not matched to a gene: 5. The germline CDR1 and CDR2 sequences are SGHNT and YENEEA. CDR3 length equals 13 residues. CDR3 coding DNA: TGTGCCAGCAGCTCACAAGGGGGCCATGAGCAGTTCTTC. Its protein is CASSSQGGHEQFF.

This clonotype was seen more than once but under ten times. The CDR3 bases are TGTGCCAGCGCCAGCGGCTCCTACAATGAGCAGTTCTTC. The encoded protein is CASASGSYNEQFF. V gene TRBV14 combines with J gene TRBJ2-1; perhaps TRBD2 as D (5 bases). V lost 8 bases to trimming and J lost 0 bases, with 8 bases between them. Looked up from germline, CDR1 is SGHDN and CDR2 is FVKESK. The CDR3 spans 13 residues.

This clonotype showed up just a few times. J is TRBJ2-3 and V is TRBV13; TRBD1 is a possible D gene (6 bases). V was pared by 5 bases and J by 6 bases, with 15 bases between. Germline CDR1 and CDR2: PRHDT and FYEKMQ (reference sequence). The CDR3 length is 14 residues. The CDR3 sequence: CASSVTGWGDTQYF. The CDR3 region has the DNA TGTGCCAGCAGCGTGACAGGTTGGGGGGATACGCAGTATTTT.

The chain's CDR3 is CASRGAEDDNEQFF. The CDR3 DNA is TGTGCCAGCAGAGGAGCGGAGGATGACAATGAGCAGTTCTTC. V usage is TRBV6-1 and J usage is TRBJ2-1; the D gene is possibly TRBD2 (5 bases). This CDR3 is 14 amino acids long. V gave up 6 bases and J gave up 5 bases, with 14 bases separating them. Looked up from germline, CDR1 is MNHNS and CDR2 is SASEGT.

Judged by abundance, this clonotype is medium-sized. V usage is TRBV7-7 and J usage is TRBJ2-7; D gene unclear. CDR1 is SSHAT and CDR2 is FNYEAQ in the germline V gene (reference sequence). The CDR3 loop spans 13 amino acids. Trimming pared 4 bases from V and 6 bases from J, leaving 13 bases between. The CDR3 reads CASSSGQWGEQYF. As DNA, the CDR3 is TGTGCCAGCAGCTCGGGCCAGTGGGGCGAGCAGTACTTC.

This clonotype showed up just a few times. The V call is TRBV12-3 or TRBV12-4, the J call TRBJ2-1; 9 bases fit TRBD2. The trim removed 7 bases at V and 6 bases at J, leaving 7 bases unmatched. CDR3 length: 14 amino acids. CDR3 protein: CASTMGRGGNEQFF. As DNA, the CDR3 is TGTGCCAGCACCATGGGGCGGGGGGGCAATGAGCAGTTCTTC.